Listed below are T cell receptor beta chains from one sample, sequenced in a study of human T cells and chemical hapten exposure. TCRdb passed the RACE reads through MiXCR, listing each CDR3 protein once. The profile shows under 200,000 distinct CDR3 sequences, 30% of them singletons. The sample in question was whole blood, obtained in connection with sensitization to the hapten diphenylcyclopropenone (DPC). All receptors derive from a woman aged 25 to 39 with alopecia areata. Some clones in this sample may be carry-over from other donors' samples. CDR3s include the opening cysteine and the closing phenylalanine or tryptophan. A D gene is named only where the DNA matches it firmly. Size is stated for part of the rows, as once, few or many counts, or as a class when the clone is expanded.

D gene	J gene	clone size	V gene	CDR3 DNA	CDR3 protein
-	TRBJ2-3	-	TRBV7-9	TGTGCCAGCAGTCTTAGCGGTCCTAGCGCAGATACGCAGTATTTT	CASSLSGPSADTQYF
-	TRBJ2-4	-	TRBV28	TGTGCCACCCTGGGGGGGCTTCTAGCCAAAAACATTCAGTACTTC	CATLGGLLAKNIQYF
-	TRBJ2-7	-	TRBV4-2	TGTGCCAGCAGCCAAGAGGGGACGGAGTACTTC	CASSQEGTEYF
-	TRBJ1-5	-	TRBV28	TGTGCCAGCAGTTTCGACATCAATCAGCCCCAGCATTTT	CASSFDINQPQHF
-	TRBJ2-3	-	TRBV7-3	TGTGCCAGCAGCTCCGTCCCCACAGATACGCAGTATTTT	CASSSVPTDTQYF
TRBD2	TRBJ2-7	few	TRBV4-3	TGCGCCAGCAGCCGAGCCGCGGGGGGCCTATACGAGCAGTACTTC	CASSRAAGGLYEQYF
TRBD1	TRBJ2-4	-	TRBV28	TGTGCCAGCAGACGGACAGGGGCCAACATTCAGTACTTC	CASRRTGANIQYF
TRBD2	TRBJ2-3	-	TRBV28	TGTGCCAGCAGTTTGCCTAGCGGGATCACAGATACGCAGTATTTT	CASSLPSGITDTQYF
-	TRBJ2-1	-	TRBV18	TGTGCCAGCTCACCACTGACGGGGGCCTACAATGAGCAGTTCTTC	CASSPLTGAYNEQFF
TRBD1	TRBJ2-1	-	TRBV6-6	TGTGCCAGCAGTCACGCCGGGACAGGGAGTCATGAGCAGTTCTTC	CASSHAGTGSHEQFF
TRBD2	TRBJ2-3	-	TRBV10-2	TGCGCCAGCTCCCCCCGACGCGCTAGCGGAGAACGAACTAGCACAGATACGCAGTATTTT	CASSPRRASGERTSTDTQYF
TRBD1	TRBJ2-3	-	TRBV7-9	TGTGCCAGCAGCCGGACAGGGGTAACAGATACGCAGTATTTT	CASSRTGVTDTQYF
-	TRBJ2-5	-	TRBV7-2	TGTGCCAGCGGTCGGGATAATGGGCCTCAAGAGACCCAGTACTTC	CASGRDNGPQETQYF
-	TRBJ2-1	-	TRBV5-1	TGCGCCAGCAGCCCCGGACTACCCAATGAGCAGTTCTTC	CASSPGLPNEQFF
TRBD1	TRBJ1-5	-	TRBV20-1	TGCAGTGCTAACCACCGGGGGACAGAGAATCAGCCCCAGCATTTT	CSANHRGTENQPQHF
TRBD1	TRBJ1-2	-	TRBV28	TGTGCCAGCAGCAAACAACAGGGGAAAGGCTATGGCTACACCTTC	CASSKQQGKGYGYTF
-	TRBJ2-4	few	TRBV7-2	TGTGCCAGCAGCTTAGCCCCTATGCCCAAAAACATTCAGTACTTC	CASSLAPMPKNIQYF
TRBD2	TRBJ2-7	-	TRBV29-1	TGCAGCGCCTGGGAGGGTAGGAGGGAGCAGTACTTC	CSAWEGRREQYF
-	TRBJ2-3	-	TRBV5-1	TGCGCCAGCAGACCTGACAACACAGATACGCAGTATTTT	CASRPDNTDTQYF
TRBD1	TRBJ1-2	-	TRBV4-2	TGTGCCAGCAGCCAAACTGGACAGGCCGCTGGCTACACCTTC	CASSQTGQAAGYTF
TRBD2	TRBJ2-1	-	TRBV2	TGTGCCAGCAAGCGACTAGCGGGAGTCACCTACAATGAGCAGTTCTTC	CASKRLAGVTYNEQFF
-	TRBJ1-1	-	TRBV4-1	TGCGCCAGCAGCCAGAACAGGGCGTCGGTCACTGAAGCTTTCTTT	CASSQNRASVTEAFF
TRBD2	TRBJ2-1	-	TRBV25-1	TGTGCCAGCAGTGAAGGTGGGCGGGGGGTTTACAATGAGCAGTTCTTC	CASSEGGRGVYNEQFF
-	TRBJ2-1	-	TRBV28	TGTGCCAGCATAGGGGGGGCCTACAATGAGCAGTTCTTC	CASIGGAYNEQFF
TRBD1	TRBJ1-3	-	TRBV5-1	TGCGCCAGCAGCTTGGGGGGGACAGACTCTGGAAACACCATATATTTT	CASSLGGTDSGNTIYF
-	TRBJ1-1	-	TRBV12-3/TRBV12-4	TGTGCCAGCAGTCGTAGGGTTTCCACTGAAGCTTTCTTT	CASSRRVSTEAFF
-	TRBJ2-3	few	TRBV7-2	TGTGCCAGCAGCTTAGTCCTAGTTGATACGCAGTATTTT	CASSLVLVDTQYF
TRBD2	TRBJ2-1	-	TRBV30	TGTGCCTGGGGGACTAGCGACTACAATGAGCAGTTCTTC	CAWGTSDYNEQFF
TRBD1	TRBJ1-5	many	TRBV7-2	TGTGCCAGCAGCGCAGGGGGACAACAGCCCCAGCATTTT	CASSAGGQQPQHF
-	TRBJ2-1	-	TRBV25-1	TGTGCCAGCAGTGAGGGCCATGAGCAGTTCTTC	CASSEGHEQFF
-	TRBJ1-4	-	TRBV20-1	TGCAGTGCTAGAGGTGAAAAACTGTTTTTT	CSARGEKLFF
-	TRBJ2-7	many	TRBV30	TGTGCCTGGAGTGTACTAGGAGAGCAGTACTTC	CAWSVLGEQYF
-	TRBJ1-1	-	TRBV10-3	TGTGCCATCAGCAAGGGGGTAGGGGGCACTGAAGCTTTCTTT	CAISKGVGGTEAFF
-	TRBJ1-2	-	TRBV6-5	TGTGCCAGCAGTTGGGAGGACGCATCGGGCTATGGCTACACCTTC	CASSWEDASGYGYTF
-	TRBJ2-7	few	TRBV29-1	TGCAGCGTATCCTCAGCCTACGAGCAGTACTTC	CSVSSAYEQYF
-	TRBJ1-2	few	TRBV15	TGTGCCACCAGTGAGAGGGGGTTGAACTATGGCTACACCTTC	CATSERGLNYGYTF
TRBD1	TRBJ1-1	-	TRBV6-1	TGTGCCAGCAGGACAGGGAGTATCGGTGAAGCTTTCTTT	CASRTGSIGEAFF
-	TRBJ2-1	-	TRBV28	TGTGCCAGCAGTTTGGGCCGGGGCAAAAGGAATGAGCAGTTCTTC	CASSLGRGKRNEQFF